These T cell receptor beta chains were read from a single sample in a study of human T cells and chemical hapten exposure. Using its own MiXCR run on the RACE reads, TCRdb lists one record per CDR3 protein. The sample yields 120,000 or so distinct CDR3 sequences, roughly an eighth seen once. The specimen was whole blood, collected in connection with sensitization to the hapten diphenylcyclopropenone (DPC). These receptors came from a man aged 18-30 years with alopecia areata. Some clones in this sample may be carry-over from other donors' samples. CDR3s include the opening cysteine and the closing phenylalanine or tryptophan. The D gene is left open where the match is weak. Clone size appears in some rows only: once, few, many, or a class for an expanded clone.

v_gene,d_gene,abundance,j_gene,CDR3aa,CDR3nt
TRBV3-1,-,-,TRBJ1-2,CASSQGAGQGYGYTF,TGTGCCAGCAGCCAAGGCGCGGGGCAAGGCTATGGCTACACCTTC
TRBV29-1,-,few,TRBJ2-1,CSVEEGDPYNEQFF,TGCAGCGTTGAGGAAGGAGACCCCTACAATGAGCAGTTCTTC
TRBV9,-,-,TRBJ1-6,CASSRLGSSSYNSPLHF,TGTGCCAGCAGCAGATTGGGGTCGAGCTCCTATAATTCACCCCTCCACTTT
TRBV7-2,TRBD1,many,TRBJ2-1,CASSSVRQGTSYNEQFF,TGTGCCAGCAGCTCCGTCCGACAGGGCACGTCCTACAATGAGCAGTTCTTC
TRBV3-1,-,-,TRBJ2-3,CASSPTIPRDGETDTQYF,TGTGCCAGCAGCCCTACAATTCCCCGGGACGGAGAAACAGATACGCAGTATTTT
TRBV12-3/TRBV12-4,TRBD1,-,TRBJ1-1,CASSSTGGPEAFF,TGTGCCAGCAGTTCCACAGGGGGCCCTGAAGCTTTCTTT
TRBV3-1,-,few,TRBJ1-1,CASSQAGNTEAFF,TGTGCCAGCAGCCAAGCTGGAAACACTGAAGCTTTCTTT
TRBV27,-,-,TRBJ2-6,CASRFSGANVLTF,TGTGCCAGCCGGTTTAGCGGGGCCAACGTCCTGACTTTC
TRBV3-1,TRBD1,-,TRBJ1-2,CASSQGGGAAGYTF,TGTGCCAGCAGCCAAGGAGGGGGCGCGGCTGGCTACACCTTC
TRBV7-6,-,-,TRBJ2-5,CASSLAWVHFEETQYF,TGTGCCAGCAGCTTAGCGTGGGTTCACTTTGAAGAGACCCAGTACTTC
TRBV9,TRBD1,few,TRBJ1-5,CASSVDRGNQPQHF,TGTGCCAGCAGCGTAGACAGGGGAAATCAGCCCCAGCATTTT
TRBV7-9,-,-,TRBJ2-2,CASSAPGGLTSNTGELFF,TGTGCCAGCAGCGCTCCAGGGGGGCTCACATCGAACACCGGGGAGCTGTTTTTT
TRBV19,TRBD1,many,TRBJ2-3,CASRTGNGDTQYF,TGTGCCAGTCGGACAGGAAATGGGGATACGCAGTATTTT
TRBV5-1,-,-,TRBJ1-6,CASSLAPGTALISPLHF,TGCGCCAGCAGCTTGGCCCCGGGGACGGCGCTGATTTCACCCCTCCACTTT
TRBV3-1,-,many,TRBJ1-1,CASTTRGEAFF,TGTGCCAGCACCACAAGGGGTGAAGCTTTCTTT
TRBV3-2,-,-,TRBJ2-1,CASSRGGGATYNEQFF,TGTGCCAGCAGCCGCGGGGGCGGGGCGACCTACAATGAGCAGTTCTTC
TRBV5-1,-,-,TRBJ1-1,CASSPTVGGTEAFF,TGCGCCAGCAGCCCGACCGTAGGGGGCACTGAAGCTTTCTTT
TRBV28,-,many,TRBJ2-1,CASNLSPRPVLLYNEQFF,TGTGCCAGCAACCTAAGCCCTCGTCCAGTCCTCTTGTACAATGAGCAGTTCTTC
TRBV5-1,-,many,TRBJ1-6,CASSLSGATYGSPLHF,TGCGCCAGCAGCTTGTCAGGGGCAACCTATGGTTCACCCCTCCACTTT
TRBV7-3,-,-,TRBJ1-2,CASTITGTEGYTF,TGTGCCAGCACCATTACGGGGACGGAAGGCTACACCTTC
TRBV7-6,-,many,TRBJ2-6,CASSSTDLTLFREIGANVLTF,TGTGCCAGCAGCTCCACCGATCTAACGCTCTTTAGGGAAATTGGGGCCAACGTCCTGACTTTC
TRBV6-2/TRBV6-3,TRBD1,-,TRBJ1-2,CASSYPRRLGTGLYHYGYTF,TGTGCCAGCAGTTACCCCCGCCGCCTCGGGACAGGGTTATACCACTATGGCTACACCTTC
TRBV20-1,-,few,TRBJ2-1,CSASQPQSNEQFF,TGCAGTGCTAGTCAGCCGCAATCCAATGAGCAGTTCTTC
TRBV4-3,-,few,TRBJ2-2,CASSQFSGELFF,TGCGCCAGCAGCCAATTCAGCGGGGAGCTGTTTTTT
TRBV9,TRBD1,few,TRBJ1-1,CASSSHLGTGGEAFF,TGTGCCAGCAGCTCTCACCTTGGGACAGGGGGTGAAGCTTTCTTT
TRBV20-1,-,-,TRBJ1-5,CSANRDPEWHF,TGCAGTGCTAACCGGGACCCCGAATGGCATTTT
TRBV4-1,TRBD1,-,TRBJ2-3,CASSQGARGPADTQYF,TGCGCCAGCAGCCAAGGGGCCAGGGGGCCAGCAGATACGCAGTATTTT
TRBV7-9,-,many,TRBJ2-1,CASSSPAQAKYEQFF,TGTGCCAGCAGCTCCCCGGCCCAGGCTAAATATGAGCAGTTCTTC